Shown below are 15 T cell receptor beta chains from a single sample sequenced in a study of T-cell reconstitution after alpha-beta-depleted transplantation in children. The library targeted TCRbeta and was prepared with unique molecular identifiers. TCRdb reprocessed the PCR reads via MiXCR and lists one record per CDR3 protein. The sample has fewer than 500,000 distinct CDR3 sequences, around 46% seen once. Sequencing was performed on PBMCs, taken before TCRalphabeta/CD19-depleted stem cell transplant. These receptors came from a girl aged 2 to 10 with aplastic anemia, due to receive a stem cell transplant.

This clonotype turned up a few times. The chain has TRBV9 and TRBJ2-5; perhaps TRBD2 as D (6 bases). The germline V gene has CDR1 SGDLS and CDR2 YYNGEE. V gave up 7 bases and J gave up 5 bases, with 18 bases separating them. This CDR3 comprises 14 residues. The CDR3 sequence is CASSEGGHLETQYF. For the CDR3, the DNA is TGTGCCAGCTCCGAGGGAGGTCACCTGGAGACCCAGTACTTC.

V is TRBV12-3 or TRBV12-4 and J is TRBJ2-7; 13 bases align to TRBD2. CDR3 length: 20 residues. Losses at the gene ends were 5 bases for V and 0 bases for J; bases not matched to a gene: 16. In DNA form, the CDR3 reads TGTGCCAGCAGTCGCCGACACGGACTAGCGGGGGCCCCTTCCTCCTACGAGCAGTACTTC. The encoded protein is CASSRRHGLAGAPSSYEQYF.

This clonotype was seen many times. The chain links TRBV7-2 to TRBJ2-5, with D unclear. Trimming removed 5 bases from V and 5 bases from J, with 12 bases in between. Germline loops: CDR1 SGHTA, CDR2 FQGNSA. The CDR3 runs 13 residues. The CDR3 loop reads CASSKPPWETQYF. DNA of the CDR3: TGTGCCAGCAGCAAGCCGCCCTGGGAGACCCAGTACTTC.

The chain is built from TRBV6-5 and TRBJ2-7, with 7 bases that match TRBD2. CDR1 and CDR2 (germline): MNHEY, SVGAGI. The CDR3 sequence is 17 residues long. The trim removed 2 bases at V and 0 bases at J, leaving 10 bases unmatched. The CDR3 region has the DNA TGTGCCAGCAGTTACCGCCCCCCGGGGGGTACCTCCTACGAGCAGTACTTC. It yields the protein CASSYRPPGGTSYEQYF.

This clonotype was counted many times. The chain joins TRBV4-1 to TRBJ2-5; 12 bases are a match to TRBD2. Germline V gene lookup returns CDR1 MGHRA and CDR2 YSYEKL. The CDR3 covers 16 residues. V trimming: 2 bases; J trimming: 5 bases; junction bases outside the gene matches: 6. The CDR3 is CASSQLGLAGPETQYF. The CDR3 nucleotides read TGCGCCAGCAGCCAATTAGGACTAGCGGGACCGGAGACCCAGTACTTC.

This sequence joins TRBV15 and TRBJ2-1; 7 nucleotides agree with TRBD2. Trimming at V came to 5 bases and at J to 7 bases, leaving 17 bases not matched to a gene. This CDR3 is built from 17 residues. Looked up from germline, CDR1 is LNHNV and CDR2 is YYDKDF (reference sequence). This chain's CDR3 is CATSPWMRGGSRNEQFF. The CDR3 nucleotides are TGTGCCACCAGCCCATGGATGAGGGGAGGGAGTAGAAATGAGCAGTTCTTC. Using reference TRBV15 and TRBJ2-1 for the parts outside the CDR3, the full variable domain is DAMVIQNPRYQVTQFGKPVTLSCSQTLNHNVMYWYQQKSSQAPKLLFHYYDKDFNNEADTPDNFQSRRPNTSFCFLDIRSPGLGDTAMYLCATSPWMRGGSRNEQFFGPGTRLTVL.

The J gene is TRBJ1-2, the V gene TRBV11-3; D gene uncertain. Trimming cost V 5 bases and J 2 bases, with 15 bases left between them. The CDR3 length is 15 residues. In germline, CDR1 is SGHNT, CDR2 YENEEA. CDR3 sequence (DNA): TGTGCCAGCAGCACCAACGACCGGCCGAACTATGGCTACACCTTC. Translation gives CASSTNDRPNYGYTF.

The genes are TRBV20-1 and TRBJ2-3, with 9 bases identical to TRBD2. This CDR3 region has 18 residues. V was clipped by 0 bases and J by 4 bases; unmatched bases: 14. CDR1 is DFQATT, CDR2 SNEGSKA, per germline (reference sequence). CDR3 sequence (DNA): TGCAGTGCTAGAGATCTTACCCAAGGCGGGGGGGCGGCAGATACGCAGTATTTT. Translating gives CSARDLTQGGGAADTQYF.

With respect to this clonotype: A much larger clone sits a single nucleotide away, making a read error possible. The rearrangement links TRBV12-3 or TRBV12-4 to TRBJ2-2; D possibly matches TRBD1 or TRBD2 (5 bases each). This CDR3 comprises 17 residues. V was pared by 0 bases and J by 3 bases, with 14 bases between. The CDR3 protein is CASSLALEGSDTGELFF. In DNA, the CDR3 is TGTGCCAGCAGTTTAGCGCTAGAGGGGTCGGACACCGGGGAGCTGTTTTTT.

This clonotype occurred once. This sequence joins TRBV20-1 and TRBJ2-2; the D gene is possibly TRBD2 (5 bases). The CDR3 is 16 residues long. The V gene's germline CDR1 is DFQATT and CDR2 SNEGSKA (reference sequence). Between the trimmed V and J ends, which lost 4 bases and 6 bases, there was a span of 21 bases. The CDR3 here is CSATFSEIVSPGELFF. The DNA for the CDR3 is TGCAGTGCTACTTTTAGCGAAATTGTGTCCCCCGGGGAGCTGTTTTTT.

The genes are TRBV24-1 and TRBJ1-1, with TRBD1 matching over 7 bases. V lost 7 bases to trimming and J lost 9 bases; unmatched junction nucleotides: 4. The CDR3 length is 11 residues. In germline, CDR1 is KGHDR, CDR2 SFDVKD. The DNA of the CDR3 is TGTGCCACCAGCAGGGGGGGCAAAGCTTTCTTT. Its translation is CATSRGGKAFF.

CDR3 nucleotides: TGTGCCAGCTCACCGGACACTGGAAACACCATATATTTT. Translation gives CASSPDTGNTIYF. The chain employs TRBV18 and TRBJ1-3, with a weak D call TRBD1 (5 bases). Between the trimmed V and J ends, which lost 3 bases and 2 bases, there was a span of 5 bases. Germline V gene sequence: CDR1 KGHSH, CDR2 LQKENI. CDR3 length: 13 residues.

This clonotype was seen ten or more times. This chain uses TRBV11-2 with TRBJ2-3, with TRBD2 matching over 7 bases. Germline V gene sequence: CDR1 SGHAT, CDR2 FQNNGV. V shed 3 bases, J shed 4 bases, and the junction held 4 bases outside the gene matches. The CDR3 consists of 14 residues. For the CDR3, the DNA is TGTGCCAGCAGCTTTTCTAGCGGAGCAGATACGCAGTATTTT. The encoded protein is CASSFSSGADTQYF.

The chain employs TRBV7-2 and TRBJ1-2, with a weak D call TRBD1 (5 bases). Germline CDR1 reads SGHTA; CDR2 reads FQGNSA. V shed 1 base and J shed 1 base, with 10 bases lying between them. The CDR3 contains 15 residues. The CDR3 loop is CASSLEQVDNYGYTF. In DNA, the CDR3 is TGTGCCAGCAGCTTAGAACAGGTTGATAACTATGGCTACACCTTC. Using reference TRBV7-2 and TRBJ1-2 for the parts outside the CDR3, the full variable domain is GAGVSQSPSNKVTEKGKDVELRCDPISGHTALYWYRQSLGQGLEFLIYFQGNSAPDKSGLPSDRFSAERTGGSVSTLTIQRTQQEDSAVYLCASSLEQVDNYGYTFGSGTRLTVV.

This sequence joins TRBV20-1 and TRBJ1-1, with D perhaps matching TRBD1 (6 bases). V gave up 3 bases and J gave up 0 bases, with 17 bases separating them. The length of the CDR3 is 16 residues. Germline V CDR1 and CDR2: DFQATT, SNEGSKA (reference sequence). The CDR3 bases are TGCAGTGCTAGCGGGGGCGCAGAAATCATGAACACTGAAGCTTTCTTT. Its protein product is CSASGGAEIMNTEAFF.